These 21 T cell receptor beta chains came from one sample sequenced in a study of regulatory T cells in long-lasting Graves disease. Stated time point: persistent/refractory GD, antithyroid drugs over 5 years with positive TRAb. Preparation of the TCR library used RNA extracted from PBMCs. The authors built TCR beta libraries using iRepertoire HTBI primers and Arm-PCR of CDR3 regions. Via MiXCR, TCRdb re-called the multiplex PCR reads, giving one row per CDR3 protein. The profile shows about 400,000 distinct CDR3 sequences, about 20% of them singletons. This material consisted of peripheral blood mononuclear cells (PBMCs), taken when the disease was refractory, from a patient treated with antithyroid drugs. These receptor sequences come from a female donor with Graves disease.

Many counts were recorded for this clonotype. The CDR3 region is CASKTGGYSYEQYF. CDR3 in DNA: TGTGCCAGTAAGACAGGGGGGTATTCCTACGAGCAGTACTTC. The chain combines TRBV2 with TRBJ2-7; TRBD1 aligns across 9 bases. The CDR3 extends over 14 amino acids. In germline, CDR1 is SNHLY, CDR2 FYNNEI. The V and J ends lost 9 bases and 1 base, in that order; junction bases with no gene match: 7.

The chain joins TRBV28 to TRBJ1-3, with D tentatively TRBD1 (5 bases). The germline V gene has CDR1 MDHEN and CDR2 SYDVKM. The CDR3 contains 17 residues. Trimming cost V 5 bases and J 0 bases, with 17 bases left between them. CDR3 loop: CASSPLTGANSGNTIYF. The CDR3 coding sequence is TGTGCCAGCAGTCCCTTGACCGGGGCCAACTCTGGAAACACCATATATTTT. The full variable domain, in which reference TRBV28 and TRBJ1-3 provide the parts outside the CDR3, is DVKVTQSSRYLVKRTGEKVFLECVQDMDHENMFWYRQDPGLGLRLIYFSYDVKMKEKGDIPEGYSVSREKKERFSLILESASTNQTSMYLCASSPLTGANSGNTIYFGEGSWLTVV.

About this clonotype itself: The junction departs from germline at one end; a sequencing error may be responsible. The chain is built from TRBV19 and TRBJ1-2; TRBD1 might be the D (5 bases). The CDR3 is made up of 14 amino acids. Germline-derived CDR1 and CDR2 are LNHDA and SQIVND (reference sequence). DNA of the CDR3: TGTGACAGTAGTCCCCGGGACGTGATTCGAGGCTACACCTTC. As protein: CDSSPRDVIRGYTF.

This clonotype showed up just once. The V call is TRBV11-2, the J call TRBJ2-7, with D tentatively TRBD1 (5 bases). Trimming left V 1 base short and J 0 bases short, with 10 bases between. The CDR3 totals 15 residues. The germline CDR1 and CDR2 sequences are SGHAT and FQNNGV. CDR3 DNA sequence: TGTGCCAGCAGCTTAGGGGGCACAAGCTCCTACGAGCAGTACTTC. Protein: CASSLGGTSSYEQYF.

This clonotype was counted many times. The J gene is TRBJ2-5, the V gene TRBV2; TRBD2 matches at 11 bases. Germline CDR1 and CDR2: SNHLY and FYNNEI. The CDR3 runs to 15 residues. Trimming cost V 6 bases and J 0 bases; bases outside gene matches: 3. CDR3 protein: CASRRLAGNQETQYF. CDR3 nucleotides: TGTGCCAGCAGACGACTAGCGGGAAACCAAGAGACCCAGTACTTC.

This clonotype occurred a few times. The CDR3 protein is CASSLGEPGNYEQYF. The DNA for the CDR3 is TGTGCCAGCAGCTTAGGCGAGCCAGGGAACTACGAGCAGTACTTC. The genes are TRBV11-3 and TRBJ2-7; a weak D match, TRBD1 (5 bases). Trimming cost V 1 base and J 3 bases, with 13 bases left between them. The V gene's germline CDR1 is SGHNT and CDR2 YENEEA. This CDR3 is built from 15 residues.

The chain recombines TRBV29-1 with TRBJ1-3, with a tentative D call TRBD1 (5 bases). The V gene's germline CDR1 is SQVTM and CDR2 ANQGSEA. The CDR3 consists of 12 residues. CDR3 nucleotide sequence: TGCAGTGGGGCACTCTCTGGAAACACCATATATTTT. Protein sequence: CSGALSGNTIYF.

This clonotype occurred many times. In DNA, the CDR3 is TGTGCCATCGGATGGGGGACCCAGTACTTC. As protein: CAIGWGTQYF. This chain uses TRBV6-1 with TRBJ2-5; D gene unclear. CDR1 is MNHNS, CDR2 SASEGT, per germline. V lost 10 bases, J lost 7 bases, and 10 bases lay in between. The CDR3 has 10 amino acids.

This clonotype was detected only a few times. This rearrangement joins TRBV10-3 to TRBJ1-2; D is possibly TRBD1 (5 bases). Between the trimmed V and J ends, which lost 6 bases and 4 bases, there was a span of 12 bases. The CDR3 sequence is 13 residues long. The germline V gene has CDR1 ENHRY and CDR2 SYGVKD. As DNA, the CDR3 is TGTGCCATCAGCCAAAAAGGGGTCTATGGCTACACCTTC. Its translation is CAISQKGVYGYTF.

There are a few counts of this clonotype. The chain combines TRBV12-3 or TRBV12-4 with TRBJ1-2; tentatively, D is TRBD1 (6 bases). This CDR3 spans 13 amino acids. The V end lost 6 bases, the J end lost 8 bases, and 16 bases lay between the germline ends. The CDR3 protein is CASRIQGTGGYTF. The DNA of the CDR3 is TGTGCCAGCAGAATCCAGGGGACCGGCGGCTACACCTTC.

This clonotype was detected many times. The V gene is TRBV12-3 or TRBV12-4, the J gene TRBJ2-7, with 9 positions matching TRBD2. This CDR3 is built from 17 residues. V dropped 5 bases and J dropped 3; count of bases not matched to a gene: 14. DNA for the CDR3: TGTGCCAGCAGTCCCCGTTTAGCGGGAGTTTTTTTCTACGAGCAGTACTTC. This codes for CASSPRLAGVFFYEQYF.

V gene TRBV6-1 combines with J gene TRBJ1-4; 7 bases map to TRBD1. The CDR3 is 14 residues long. The germline CDR1 and CDR2 sequences are MNHNS and SASEGT. V lost 10 bases and J lost 8; bases outside the gene matches: 13. CDR3: CATRINRGGEKLFF. The CDR3 DNA is TGTGCCACCCGGATAAACAGGGGTGGCGAAAAACTGTTTTTT.

Ten or more counts support this clonotype. The chain uses TRBV2 and TRBJ1-4; maybe TRBD1 (6 bases). V was pared by 5 bases and J by 8 bases, with 18 bases between. This CDR3 has 15 amino acids. Germline loops: CDR1 SNHLY, CDR2 FYNNEI. CDR3 DNA: TGTGCCAGCAGTACCCGAGACAGGATGGGAGAAAAACTGTTTTTT. Translation: CASSTRDRMGEKLFF.

This clonotype was recorded a few times. This sequence joins TRBV18 and TRBJ2-1, with D perhaps matching TRBD1 (5 bases). V was cut by 0 bases and J by 9 bases, with 9 bases left in between. CDR3 length: 13 amino acids. CDR1 is KGHSH, CDR2 LQKENI, per germline. CDR3 in DNA: TGTGCCAGCTCACCACCTGGGGCAGGTGAGCAGTTCTTC. Its protein product is CASSPPGAGEQFF.

This clonotype was seen ten or more times. The chain uses TRBV12-3 or TRBV12-4 and TRBJ2-7, with a possible D match to TRBD1 (5 bases). V shed 1 base and J shed 0 bases, with 13 bases lying between them. The CDR3 sequence is 16 residues long. DNA for the CDR3: TGTGCCAGCAGTTTAGTCGACAGCCAAACCTCCTACGAGCAGTACTTC. It is translated as CASSLVDSQTSYEQYF.

J is TRBJ1-5 and V is TRBV28; the D gene is possibly TRBD1 (5 bases). Trimming left V 5 bases short and J 4 bases short, with 15 bases between. CDR3 length: 15 residues. CDR1 is MDHEN and CDR2 is SYDVKM in the germline V gene. The CDR3 loop is CASSALGGSNQPQHF. The CDR3 region has the DNA TGTGCCAGCAGTGCGTTGGGGGGGAGTAATCAGCCCCAGCATTTT.

Ten or more counts support this clonotype. The chain carries TRBV6-1 and TRBJ2-7, with 9 bases fitting TRBD1. V lost 5 bases and J lost 4; bases outside the gene matches: 9. This CDR3 spans 15 amino acids. The germline gives CDR1 MNHNS, CDR2 SASEGT. The CDR3 sequence: CASSTIRTGEYEQYF. CDR3 DNA: TGTGCCAGCAGTACAATTCGGACAGGGGAATACGAGCAGTACTTC.

There are a few counts of this clonotype. The chain combines TRBV3-1 with TRBJ2-7; D unresolved. The V end was cut by 4 bases, the J end by 3 bases, with 10 bases between. The CDR3 extends over 13 amino acids. Germline values: CDR1 LGHDT, CDR2 YNNKEL (reference sequence). The CDR3 reads CASSRSRNYEQYF. In nucleotides, the CDR3 is TGTGCCAGCAGCCGGAGTCGCAACTACGAGCAGTACTTC.

This clonotype was seen more than once but under ten times. The V call is TRBV29-1, the J call TRBJ1-1; D perhaps matches TRBD1 (5 bases). This CDR3 has 13 residues. Trimming cost V 7 bases and J 5 bases, with 17 bases left between them. CDR1 is SQVTM and CDR2 is ANQGSEA in the germline V gene. Here the CDR3 DNA reads TGCAGCGCGGGGGGGGGGGTGCGGACTGAAGCTTTCTTT. It encodes CSAGGGVRTEAFF. Variable domain in full (rest from reference TRBV29-1 and TRBJ1-1): SAVISQKPSRDICQRGTSLTIQCQVDSQVTMMFWYRQQPGQSLTLIATANQGSEATYESGFVIDKFPISRPNLTFSTLTVSNMSPEDSSIYLCSAGGGVRTEAFFGQGTRLTVV.

The chain recombines TRBV7-2 with TRBJ1-2; 7 bases fit TRBD1. The V gene end was trimmed by 1 base and the J gene end by 6 bases; junction bases not matched to a gene: 5. The CDR3 spans 14 residues. In germline, CDR1 is SGHTA, CDR2 FQGNSA. The CDR3, as DNA: TGTGCCAGCAGCTTAGGAACAGGGGAGGATGGCTACACCTTC. Protein sequence: CASSLGTGEDGYTF. Full variable domain (rest looked up from reference TRBV7-2 and TRBJ1-2): GAGVSQSPSNKVTEKGKDVELRCDPISGHTALYWYRQSLGQGLEFLIYFQGNSAPDKSGLPSDRFSAERTGGSVSTLTIQRTQQEDSAVYLCASSLGTGEDGYTFGSGTRLTVV.

This clonotype was counted only a few times. V usage is TRBV5-1 and J usage is TRBJ2-7; 7 bases line up with TRBD1. J was trimmed by 2 bases and V by 7 bases; bases with no gene match: 6. Germline lookup yields CDR1 SGHRS and CDR2 YFSETQ. The CDR3 runs to 13 residues. CDR3 sequence (DNA): TGCGCCAGCGCACAGGGGATAACCTACGAGCAGTACTTC. It translates to CASAQGITYEQYF. Looking up the rest from reference TRBV5-1 and TRBJ2-7 gives the full variable domain: KAGVTQTPRYLIKTRGQQVTLSCSPISGHRSVSWYQQTPGQGLQFLFEYFSETQRNKGNFPGRFSGRQFSNSRSEMNVSTLELGDSALYLCASAQGITYEQYFGPGTRLTVT.